The 17 T cell receptor beta chains listed next were all sequenced from one sample in a study of blood T cell repertoires in COVID-19. Sequenced by immunoSEQ multiplex PCR; TCRdb stores in-frame clones only, minus some. The sample lists roughly 480,000 clones, roughly 87% occurring once. Sequenced sample: peripheral blood. The receptors shown here come from a man in his late teens or twenties with COVID-19, enrolled during active disease.

The chain recombines TRBV6-1 with TRBJ1-5; perhaps TRBD1 as D (6 bases). The CDR3 covers 15 residues. CDR1 and CDR2 (germline): MNHNS, SASEGT. The ends were cut back, 0 bases at V and 5 bases at J, with 11 bases in the middle. The CDR3 region has the DNA TGTGCCAGCAGTGAAGCGAGGGCAGGGGATCAGCCCCAGCATTTT. Residues: CASSEARAGDQPQHF.

The chain couples TRBV6-5 to TRBJ1-3; 7 bases map to TRBD1. Germline assignment: CDR1 MNHEY and CDR2 SVGAGI. The CDR3 sequence is 14 residues long. J lost 2 bases, V lost 2 bases, and 0 bases had no gene match. As DNA, the CDR3 is TGTGCCAGCAGTTACCAGGGGGCTGGAAACACCATATATTTT. Protein product: CASSYQGAGNTIYF.

The V gene is TRBV2, the J gene TRBJ2-2; 12 positions match TRBD2. This CDR3 is built from 14 residues. J gave up 10 bases and V 5 bases, and 5 bases lay outside the gene matches. From germline, CDR1 is SNHLY and CDR2 FYNNEI. This CDR3 is CASSTSGGLEELFF. The CDR3 nucleotides are TGTGCCAGCAGTACTAGCGGGGGGCTGGAGGAGCTGTTTTTT.

V is TRBV9 and J is TRBJ2-7; a possible D gene is TRBD1 (6 bases). The CDR3 is made up of 15 amino acids. V shed 0 bases and J shed 1 base, with 11 bases lying between them. CDR1 is SGDLS, CDR2 YYNGEE, per germline. Here the CDR3 DNA reads TGTGCCAGCAGCGTAGCGGCAGGGGCGTCCTACGAGCAGTACTTC. It is translated as CASSVAAGASYEQYF.

The genes are TRBV9 and TRBJ2-7, with 10 positions matching TRBD1. CDR3 length: 14 residues. Germline CDR1 SGDLS, CDR2 YYNGEE. V dropped 4 bases and J dropped 3; count of bases not matched to a gene: 4. CDR3 in DNA: TGTGCCAGCAGCCCGACAGGGGGCAACTACGAGCAGTACTTC. It yields the protein CASSPTGGNYEQYF.

This sequence joins TRBV7-9 and TRBJ1-4, with D tentatively TRBD1 (5 bases). There are 15 residues in the CDR3. CDR1 is SEHNR and CDR2 is FQNEAQ in the germline V gene (reference sequence). V lost 4 bases to trimming and J lost 0 bases, with 9 bases between them. This CDR3 reads CASSSRGTTNEKLFF. The CDR3, as DNA: TGTGCCAGCAGCTCCCGGGGGACAACTAATGAAAAACTGTTTTTT.

This clone has more than one count but fewer than ten. The genes are TRBV4-1 and TRBJ2-2, with no clear D. The CDR3 extends over 14 amino acids. Germline CDR1 MGHRA, CDR2 YSYEKL. V shed 5 bases and J shed 6 bases, with 13 bases lying between them. CDR3 residues: CASSAIITPGELFF. In DNA, the CDR3 is TGCGCCAGCAGCGCAATTATTACTCCCGGGGAGCTGTTTTTT.

V usage is TRBV7-9 and J usage is TRBJ1-4; 8 bases line up with TRBD1. The trim removed 5 bases at V and 8 bases at J, leaving 10 bases unmatched. This CDR3 has 15 residues. Germline V lookup: CDR1 SEHNR, CDR2 FQNEAQ (reference sequence). CDR3 region: CASSPPQGAWEKLFF. For the CDR3, the DNA is TGTGCCAGCAGCCCACCCCAGGGGGCTTGGGAAAAACTGTTTTTT. Full variable domain (outside the CDR3, taken from reference TRBV7-9 and TRBJ1-4): DTGVSQNPRHKITKRGQNVTFRCDPISEHNRLYWYRQTLGQGPEFLTYFQNEAQLEKSRLLSDRFSAERPKGSFSTLEIQRTEQGDSAMYLCASSPPQGAWEKLFFGSGTQLSVL.

The chain uses TRBV27 and TRBJ2-7, with TRBD2 identical over 9 bases. The CDR3 totals 15 residues. Per germline, CDR1 MNHEY and CDR2 SMNVEV (reference sequence). V shed 3 bases, J shed 3 bases, and the junction held 6 bases outside the gene matches. This CDR3 reads CASSFRLAGLYEQYF. CDR3 coding DNA: TGTGCCAGCAGTTTTCGTCTAGCGGGACTCTACGAGCAGTACTTC.

The chain is built from TRBV12-3 or TRBV12-4 and TRBJ2-2; TRBD1 is a possible D gene (5 bases). The CDR3 covers 11 residues. The V and J ends lost 8 bases and 8 bases respectively, with 9 bases between them. CDR3 in DNA: TGTGCCAGCTTCAGGGTGGGGGAGCTGTTTTTT. Translated, it gives CASFRVGELFF.

This clone was detected once. The chain's CDR3 is CASSAPGQFSYEQYF. CDR3 coding DNA: TGTGCCAGCAGTGCCCCCGGACAGTTTTCCTACGAGCAGTACTTC. The V call is TRBV25-1, the J call TRBJ2-7; tentative D call: TRBD1 (6 bases). Germline V gene sequence: CDR1 MGHDK, CDR2 SYGVNS. The CDR3 loop spans 15 amino acids. V dropped 4 bases and J dropped 1 base, with 14 bases sitting between them.

This chain connects TRBV28 to TRBJ1-6; 7 bases fit TRBD1. Looked up from germline, CDR1 is MDHEN and CDR2 is SYDVKM. V was clipped by 6 bases and J by 7 bases; unmatched bases: 9. The CDR3 contains 15 residues. The CDR3 here is CASRENRGNNSPLHF. The CDR3 DNA reads TGTGCCAGCAGGGAGAACAGGGGTAACAATTCACCCCTCCACTTT.

The chain recombines TRBV10-2 with TRBJ1-3, with a weak D call TRBD1 (6 bases). In germline, CDR1 is WSHSY, CDR2 SAAADI. Between the trimmed V and J ends, which lost 8 bases and 0 bases, there was a span of 14 bases. The CDR3 runs 15 residues. The CDR3 DNA reads TGCGCCAGCGCGGGGGCCTCAACCTCTGGAAACACCATATATTTT. Protein: CASAGASTSGNTIYF.

V usage is TRBV7-2 and J usage is TRBJ2-1; 7 nucleotides agree with TRBD2. The germline gives CDR1 SGHTA, CDR2 FQGNSA. J gave up 8 bases and V 2 bases, and 3 bases lay outside the gene matches. The length of the CDR3 is 13 residues. For the CDR3, the DNA is TGTGCCAGCAGCTTATGGACTAGTGATGAGCAGTTCTTC. This sequence encodes CASSLWTSDEQFF.

The V and J genes are TRBV15 and TRBJ2-2; 8 positions agree with TRBD1. V lost 5 bases to trimming and J lost 4 bases; unmatched junction nucleotides: 15. The CDR3 has 18 amino acids. CDR1 LNHNV and CDR2 YYDKDF come from the germline V gene (reference sequence). The CDR3 spells CATSSTTGQGVFTGELFF. CDR3 sequence (DNA): TGTGCCACCAGCTCAACAACAGGACAGGGTGTCTTCACCGGGGAGCTGTTTTTT.

In nucleotides, the CDR3 is TGTGCCAGTAAAGTGCTCGAGCGACGCGGGGAGCTGTTTTTT. As protein: CASKVLERRGELFF. V gene TRBV19 combines with J gene TRBJ2-2; no clear D. Per germline, CDR1 LNHDA and CDR2 SQIVND (reference sequence). Trimming stripped 7 bases from V and 7 bases from J, with 16 bases between. The CDR3 sequence is 14 residues long.

As concerns this clone: The junction departs from germline at one end; a sequencing error may be responsible. The chain links TRBV7-9 to TRBJ2-2; possibly TRBD2 for D (5 bases). CDR1 SEHNR and CDR2 FQNEAQ come from the germline V gene (reference sequence). This CDR3 is 13 amino acids long. The CDR3, as DNA: TGTGCCAGCAGACCCTTAGGTACCGGGGAGTTGTTTTTT. This encodes CASRPLGTGELFF.